These T cell receptor beta chains were read from a single sample in a study of T-cell reconstitution after alpha-beta-depleted transplantation in children. Each CDR3 protein gets one entry after TCRdb re-called the PCR reads with MiXCR. The data show about 830,000 distinct CDR3 sequences, with 15% to 20% seen just once and about 4.6% held by the top ten. Specimen: PBMCs, mostly from graft donor cells, collected 360 days after TCRalphabeta/CD19-depleted stem cell transplant. Every receptor here comes from a male patient between 10 and 17 years old who had a stem cell transplant for acute lymphoblastic leukemia, so the T cells may come from the graft donor. The conserved cysteine and the conserved F or W are not part of the CDR3 here. Size values are once, few and many counts, or a class for expanded clones, and some rows have none.

cdr3_aa: ASSPLAGSNTGELF; j_call: TRBJ2-2; clone_size: -; v_call: TRBV3-1; cdr3_length: 14
cdr3_aa: ASSHPRGMNTEAF; j_call: TRBJ1-1; clone_size: few; v_call: TRBV4-2; cdr3_length: 13
cdr3_aa: ASSAPLQASYEQY; j_call: TRBJ2-7; clone_size: -; v_call: TRBV12-3/TRBV12-4; cdr3_length: 13
cdr3_aa: ASSGSPRGLTGELF; j_call: TRBJ2-2; clone_size: many; v_call: TRBV12-3/TRBV12-4; cdr3_length: 14
cdr3_aa: ASSHLDSYEQY; j_call: TRBJ2-7; clone_size: few; v_call: TRBV4-1; cdr3_length: 11
cdr3_aa: ASSSTGGLSGSAVYEQY; j_call: TRBJ2-7; clone_size: many; v_call: TRBV7-8; cdr3_length: 17
cdr3_aa: ATSDSPGLAGTQY; j_call: TRBJ2-5; clone_size: few; v_call: TRBV24-1; cdr3_length: 13
cdr3_aa: ASSLRGHTSYEQY; j_call: TRBJ2-7; clone_size: -; v_call: TRBV27; cdr3_length: 13
cdr3_aa: ASSRINEQY; j_call: TRBJ2-7; clone_size: few; v_call: TRBV7-9; cdr3_length: 9
cdr3_aa: ASSLLNGIPLSVDTQY; j_call: TRBJ2-3; clone_size: many; v_call: TRBV11-2; cdr3_length: 16
cdr3_aa: SARVSGRKNEQF; j_call: TRBJ2-1; clone_size: -; v_call: TRBV20-1; cdr3_length: 12